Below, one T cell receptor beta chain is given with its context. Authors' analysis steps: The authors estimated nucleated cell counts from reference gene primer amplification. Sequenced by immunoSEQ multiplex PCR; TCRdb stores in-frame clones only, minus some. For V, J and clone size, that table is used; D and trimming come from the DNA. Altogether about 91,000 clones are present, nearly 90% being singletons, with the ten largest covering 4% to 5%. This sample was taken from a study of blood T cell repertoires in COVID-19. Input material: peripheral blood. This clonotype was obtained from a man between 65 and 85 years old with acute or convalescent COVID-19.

This chain's CDR3 is CASSYSERGEQYV. CDR3 sequence (DNA): TGTGCCAGCAGTTACTCGGAGCGAGGCGAGCAGTACGTC. The rearrangement joins TRBV6-2 or TRBV6-3 to TRBJ2-7, with no clear D. The CDR3 totals 13 residues. Germline lookup yields CDR1 MNHEY and CDR2 SVGEGT. Trimming left V 0 bases short and J 6 bases short, with 9 bases between.